This TCR beta chain was sequenced for a study of monozygotic twins with inflammatory bowel disease. Molecular identifiers with 6-nucleotide sample barcodes were added during cDNA synthesis via template switching. TCRdb reanalyzed the 5' RACE reads and collapses them to one entry per CDR3 protein, without DNA. The sample holds around 370,000 distinct CDR3 sequences. This sequence originates from a human donor with ulcerative colitis or Crohn's disease, or a healthy co-twin of an affected twin (not recorded which). Sequencing was carried out using blood.

The CDR3 sequence: CASSLLTGGSYYEQYF. The rearrangement links TRBV5-1 to TRBJ2-7; TCRdb picks TRBD1, but there is no DNA to check that call. Germline CDR1 is SGHRS and CDR2 is YFSETQ. The CDR3 is 16 residues long.